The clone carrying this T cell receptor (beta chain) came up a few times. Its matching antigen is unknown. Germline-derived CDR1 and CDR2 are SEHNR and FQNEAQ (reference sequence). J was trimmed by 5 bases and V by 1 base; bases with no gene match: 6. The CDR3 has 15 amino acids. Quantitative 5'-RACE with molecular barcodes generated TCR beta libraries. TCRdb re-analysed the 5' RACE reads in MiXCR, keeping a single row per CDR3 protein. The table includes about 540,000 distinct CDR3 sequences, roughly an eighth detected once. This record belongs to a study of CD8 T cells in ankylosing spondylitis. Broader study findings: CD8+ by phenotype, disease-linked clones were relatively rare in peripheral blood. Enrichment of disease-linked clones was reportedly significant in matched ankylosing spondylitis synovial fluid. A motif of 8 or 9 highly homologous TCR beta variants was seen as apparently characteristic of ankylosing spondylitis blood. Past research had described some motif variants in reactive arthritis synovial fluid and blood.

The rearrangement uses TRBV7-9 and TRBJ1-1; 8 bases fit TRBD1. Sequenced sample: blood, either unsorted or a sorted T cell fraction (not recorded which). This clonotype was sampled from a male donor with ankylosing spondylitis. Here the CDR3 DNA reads TGTGCCAGCAGCTTAGACCAGGGGGCTCGAACTGAAGCTTTCTTT. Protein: CASSLDQGARTEAFF.